One and the same sample provided the 20 T cell receptor beta chains below, sequenced in a study of long-term antiretroviral therapy in people with HIV. A v3.0 immunoSEQ assay was performed at survey level. Method: immunoSEQ multiplex PCR; TCRdb's copy keeps in-frame clones and lacks some. The sample has 20,000 to 30,000 clones, 80% to 90% seen once. The sample in question was unsorted PBMCs, obtained 1.8 years before starting antiretroviral therapy. The receptor source for this set is a man aged 45-65 years with HIV.

The CDR3 sequence is CASSFSGDRGAYGYTF. In DNA, the CDR3 is TGCGCCAGCAGCTTTTCGGGGGACAGGGGGGCCTATGGCTACACCTTC. The chain is built from TRBV5-1 and TRBJ1-2; TRBD1 matches 11 bases. This CDR3 has 16 amino acids. V was clipped by 2 bases and J by 4 bases; unmatched bases: 7. Germline V CDR1 and CDR2: SGHRS, YFSETQ.

This rearrangement joins TRBV25-1 to TRBJ1-2; 7 bases are shared with TRBD1. The CDR3 spans 16 residues. In germline, CDR1 is MGHDK, CDR2 SYGVNS. V was clipped by 3 bases and J by 4 bases; unmatched bases: 11. The CDR3 region is CASSDSRQGEVYGYTF. The DNA of the CDR3 is TGTGCCAGCAGTGACAGTAGACAGGGAGAGGTCTATGGCTACACCTTC.

The chain is built from TRBV6-6 and TRBJ1-2, with 10 bases fitting TRBD1. V gave up 0 bases and J gave up 4 bases; unmatched junction bases: 2. CDR1 is MNHNY, CDR2 SVGAGI, per germline (reference sequence). This CDR3 comprises 15 residues. CDR3 bases: TGTGCCAGCAGTTACTCCGGGACAGGGGTCTATGGCTACACCTTC. This encodes CASSYSGTGVYGYTF.

The rearrangement links TRBV5-4 to TRBJ1-2; TRBD1 matches at 8 bases. Trimming took 4 bases from V and 5 from J; bases not matched to a gene: 7. This CDR3 is 14 amino acids long. Germline V gene sequence: CDR1 SGHNT, CDR2 YYREEE (reference sequence). The CDR3 spells CASSADRGLYGYTF. The CDR3 coding sequence is TGTGCCAGCAGCGCCGACAGGGGTTTATATGGCTACACCTTC.

J is TRBJ1-1 and V is TRBV5-6, with 11 bases identical to TRBD1. Germline CDR1 SGHDT, CDR2 YYEEEE. J gave up 7 bases and V 4 bases, and 9 bases lay outside the gene matches. The CDR3 loop spans 15 amino acids. The CDR3, as DNA: TGTGCCAGCAGCCCCGGTGCCGGGACAGGGGGTGAAGCTTTCTTT. Amino acid sequence: CASSPGAGTGGEAFF.

This chain connects TRBV27 to TRBJ2-1, with TRBD1 as a possible D gene (7 bases). V dropped 7 bases and J dropped 10 bases, with 23 bases sitting between them. CDR1 is MNHEY and CDR2 is SMNVEV in the germline V gene (reference sequence). This CDR3 is built from 15 residues. The CDR3 bases are TGTGCCAGCATGCTGAGACTAGAGGGGGCGGGGGAGCAGTTCTTC. Its protein product is CASMLRLEGAGEQFF.

V and J are TRBV5-5 and TRBJ2-7, with 10 bases aligning to TRBD2. The CDR3 sequence is 16 residues long. CDR1 and CDR2 from the germline V gene are SGHKS and YYEKEE (reference sequence). Trimming took 4 bases from V and 2 from J; bases not matched to a gene: 9. The CDR3 reads CASSPRASGGAYEQYF. The CDR3 DNA reads as TGTGCCAGCAGCCCGCGGGCTAGCGGGGGAGCCTACGAGCAGTACTTC.

The J gene is TRBJ2-1, the V gene TRBV10-1; 7 bases match TRBD2. CDR3 length equals 17 residues. Germline V gene data show CDR1 as WNHNN and CDR2 as SYGVQD (reference sequence). Germline trimming cut 0 bases from V and 3 bases from J; bases unmatched to any gene: 8. This CDR3 is CASSESGGRVLYNEQFF. CDR3 in DNA: TGCGCCAGCAGTGAGTCCGGCGGGAGAGTCCTCTACAATGAGCAGTTCTTC.

V and J are TRBV16 and TRBJ1-5; the D gene is possibly TRBD1 (6 bases). The V end was cut by 1 base, the J end by 6 bases, with 13 bases between. The CDR3 contains 15 residues. CDR1 is KGHSY and CDR2 is FQNENV in the germline V gene. The CDR3 DNA reads as TGTGCCAGCAGCCAATTGAGGGGGACGGGTCAGCCCCAGCATTTT. Its protein is CASSQLRGTGQPQHF.

This rearrangement joins TRBV4-1 to TRBJ2-1, with 14 bases identical to TRBD2. The CDR3 loop spans 16 amino acids. CDR1 and CDR2 from the germline V gene are MGHRA and YSYEKL. V lost 0 bases to trimming and J lost 10 bases; unmatched junction nucleotides: 5. The CDR3 is CASSQDRLAGGNEQFF. As DNA, the CDR3 is TGCGCCAGCAGCCAAGATAGACTAGCGGGGGGGAACGAGCAGTTCTTC.

The chain recombines TRBV5-1 with TRBJ2-5, with TRBD1 matching over 9 bases. This CDR3 has 15 residues. V trimming: 4 bases; J trimming: 4 bases; junction bases outside the gene matches: 8. CDR1 is SGHRS, CDR2 YFSETQ, per germline. DNA for the CDR3: TGCGCCAGCAGCAGGCCGGGACAGGGTGTAGAGACCCAGTACTTC. Amino acids: CASSRPGQGVETQYF.

This rearrangement joins TRBV5-1 to TRBJ2-7; 8 bases match TRBD1. CDR3 length: 15 amino acids. V lost 4 bases to trimming and J lost 3 bases; unmatched junction nucleotides: 9. CDR1 is SGHRS and CDR2 is YFSETQ in the germline V gene. The CDR3, as DNA: TGCGCCAGCAGCCCAGCCTTCGACAGGGGCTACGAGCAGTACTTC. Translation gives CASSPAFDRGYEQYF.

This rearrangement joins TRBV5-4 to TRBJ1-2, with D perhaps matching TRBD1 (5 bases). The CDR3 runs 13 residues. Germline V CDR1 and CDR2: SGHNT, YYREEE (reference sequence). The ends were cut back, 5 bases at V and 5 bases at J, with 13 bases in the middle. The CDR3 here is CASSPGRLYGYTF. The CDR3 nucleotides are TGTGCCAGCAGTCCAGGGAGGTTATATGGCTACACCTTC.

This rearrangement joins TRBV6-1 to TRBJ2-7; 7 bases agree with TRBD1. Trimming cost V 2 bases and J 4 bases; bases outside gene matches: 11. CDR3 length: 16 amino acids. Germline CDR1 is MNHNS and CDR2 is SASEGT. The chain's CDR3 is CASSEQGSGQAYEQYF. CDR3 sequence (DNA): TGTGCCAGCAGTGAACAAGGGTCTGGACAGGCATACGAGCAGTACTTC.

The J gene is TRBJ2-3, the V gene TRBV4-1; the match to TRBD2 covers 10 bases. CDR1 and CDR2 from the germline V gene are MGHRA and YSYEKL. The CDR3 covers 19 residues. After removal of 0 bases from V and 5 bases from J, the junction contained 14 bases not matched to a gene. The CDR3 is CASSQELAGTTSNRDTQYF. CDR3 DNA: TGCGCCAGCAGCCAAGAACTAGCGGGGACGACTAGCAACCGAGATACGCAGTATTTT.

The chain couples TRBV5-1 to TRBJ2-3, with 9 bases aligning to TRBD2. The CDR3 consists of 19 residues. Germline trimming cut 3 bases from V and 0 bases from J; bases unmatched to any gene: 14. CDR1 and CDR2 (germline): SGHRS, YFSETQ. CDR3 sequence: CASSYPRSSGASSTDTQYF. CDR3 sequence (DNA): TGCGCCAGCAGCTATCCCCGCTCTAGCGGGGCCTCTAGCACAGATACGCAGTATTTT. The full variable domain, with the rest looked up from reference TRBV5-1 and TRBJ2-3, is KAGVTQTPRYLIKTRGQQVTLSCSPISGHRSVSWYQQTPGQGLQFLFEYFSETQRNKGNFPGRFSGRQFSNSRSEMNVSTLELGDSALYLCASSYPRSSGASSTDTQYFGPGTRLTVL.

This clone was seen just once. This chain uses TRBV29-1 with TRBJ2-1, with 8 bases lining up with TRBD1. Germline V CDR1 and CDR2: SQVTM, ANQGSEA. The ends lost 3 bases at V and 9 bases at J; junction bases unmatched: 13. The CDR3 is 15 residues long. The CDR3 spells CSVERVQGAFGEQFF. CDR3 DNA sequence: TGCAGCGTTGAGAGGGTTCAGGGGGCGTTTGGTGAGCAGTTCTTC.

This clone has a single count. The chain combines TRBV19 with TRBJ1-1, with no clear D. The CDR3 length is 14 residues. V lost 3 bases, J lost 6 bases, and 14 bases lay in between. CDR1 and CDR2 from the germline V gene are LNHDA and SQIVND (reference sequence). The CDR3 spells CASSIIGHDAEAFF. The CDR3 DNA follows: TGTGCCAGTAGTATTATAGGGCACGACGCTGAAGCTTTCTTT.

V usage is TRBV18 and J usage is TRBJ1-2, with TRBD1 matching 9 bases. V was clipped by 4 bases and J by 8 bases; unmatched bases: 14. The CDR3 sequence is 16 residues long. The germline CDR1 and CDR2 sequences are KGHSH and LQKENI. CDR3 in DNA: TGTGCCAGCTCACGACTACTACCGGGACAGGGAAGCGGCTACACCTTC. Amino acid sequence: CASSRLLPGQGSGYTF.

The rearrangement links TRBV7-3 to TRBJ2-1; TRBD2 matches at 14 bases. Losses at the gene ends were 2 bases for V and 4 bases for J; bases not matched to a gene: 10. The length of the CDR3 is 19 residues. Looked up from germline, CDR1 is SGHTA and CDR2 is FQGTGA. CDR3 nucleotide sequence: TGTGCCAGCAGCTTATACGGGACTAGCGGGGGCCCGAGTTACAATGAGCAGTTCTTC. It encodes CASSLYGTSGGPSYNEQFF.